The rows below give T cell receptor beta chains drawn from one sample of a study of blood T cell repertoires in COVID-19. Sequencing used immunoSEQ multiplex PCR; TCRdb keeps in-frame clones, though not all of them. This table holds over 250,000 clones, about 87% found once. The sample taken for sequencing was peripheral blood. The source of these receptors is a woman aged 45 to 65 with COVID-19, enrolled during active disease. Both conserved end residues are part of each CDR3. The D gene is left open where the match is weak. The size entry is marked missing in some rows and otherwise reads once, few, many or a size class.

clone_size j_call v_call d_call cdr3_nt cdr3_aa
NA TRBJ2-1 TRBV7-7 TRBD2 TGTGCCAGCAGTACAGCGGGAGGCGACAATGAGCAGTTCTTC CASSTAGGDNEQFF
NA TRBJ1-1 TRBV18 NA TGTGCCAGCTCGTCACAGGAGAACACTGAAGCTTTCTTT CASSSQENTEAFF
NA TRBJ2-2 TRBV18 TRBD2 TGTGCCAGCTCACCACGACTAGCGACCGGGGAGCTGTTTTTT CASSPRLATGELFF
once TRBJ2-3 TRBV27 TRBD1 TGTGCCAGCAGTTTCACAGGGGTGAGAGTGTTAGATACGCAGTATTTT CASSFTGVRVLDTQYF
NA TRBJ2-7 TRBV27 NA TGTGCCAGCAGTTGGGGCCCCAATTCCTACGAGCAGTACTTC CASSWGPNSYEQYF
few TRBJ2-1 TRBV5-8 TRBD1 TGTGCCAGCAGCTCTATGTTTGGGACAGGGTTTTCCTACAATGAGCAGTTCTTC CASSSMFGTGFSYNEQFF
NA TRBJ1-3 TRBV19 NA TGTGCCAGTAGGGCAGGGCCTGGAAACACCATATATTTT CASRAGPGNTIYF
NA TRBJ1-1 TRBV7-2 NA TGTGCCAGCACCAATAGGAGCACTGAAGCTTTCTTT CASTNRSTEAFF
NA TRBJ2-5 TRBV5-1 NA TGCGCCAGCAGCCGAGGTCCGGAGACCCAGTACTTC CASSRGPETQYF
NA TRBJ2-7 TRBV10-2 NA TGCGCCAGCAGTGCCCGGAGCTCCTACGAGCAGTACTTC CASSARSSYEQYF
NA TRBJ2-3 TRBV15 TRBD2 TGTGCCACGCGGACAAGGCTAGCGGGCTCCAGGGGAGGCACAGATACGCAGTATTTT CATRTRLAGSRGGTDTQYF
NA TRBJ2-1 TRBV2 NA TGTGCCAGCAGTGAACTGGTTAGCTCCTACAATGAGCAGTTCTTC CASSELVSSYNEQFF
NA TRBJ2-1 TRBV7-9 NA TGTGCCAGCAGCCCCTTACCGGTAAGCTCCTACAATGAGCAGTTCTTC CASSPLPVSSYNEQFF
NA TRBJ2-3 TRBV19 TRBD2 TGTGCCAGTAGTTTCGGACTAGCGGGAGTCACAGATACGCAGTATTTT CASSFGLAGVTDTQYF
NA TRBJ1-5 TRBV21-1 NA TGTGCCAGCAGCAAAGGGGGCGTCATGTATAGCAATCAGCCCCAGCATTTT CASSKGGVMYSNQPQHF
NA TRBJ2-2 TRBV7-9 TRBD2 TGTGCCAGCACCCGGAAGATGGGACTAGCGGGAGCCGAGAACACCGGGGAGCTGTTTTTT CASTRKMGLAGAENTGELFF
NA TRBJ1-2 TRBV6-1 TRBD1 TGTGCCAGCAGCAACGACAGGGGGGCCTATGGCTACACCTTC CASSNDRGAYGYTF
once TRBJ2-1 TRBV30 TRBD2 TGTGCCTGGAGTGCTAGCGGGCCTGAGCAGTTCTTC CAWSASGPEQFF
NA TRBJ1-1 TRBV9 NA TGTGCCAGCAGCGCGGGGAGTGGCACTGAAGCTTTCTTT CASSAGSGTEAFF
NA TRBJ2-7 TRBV29-1 TRBD1 TGCAGCGTTACGGGACAGGGCTACGAGCAGTACTTC CSVTGQGYEQYF
NA TRBJ2-3 TRBV5-1 NA TGCGCCAGCAGCTTCGACAGCCGACCCACAGATACGCAGTATTTT CASSFDSRPTDTQYF
NA TRBJ2-7 TRBV30 NA TGTGCCTGGGGGCCAGCCTACGAGCAGTACTTC CAWGPAYEQYF
NA TRBJ1-6 TRBV27 TRBD1 TGTGCCAGCAGGGCCGGGACAGGGCATAATTCACCCCTCCACTTT CASRAGTGHNSPLHF
NA TRBJ2-1 TRBV4-1 TRBD2 TGCGCCAGCAGCCAAGCACCACTAGCGGGAAGCTACAATGAGCAGTTCTTC CASSQAPLAGSYNEQFF
NA TRBJ1-1 TRBV6-2/TRBV6-3 TRBD1 TGTGCCAGCAGTTCGCCGGGACAGGGGATGATTGAAGCTTTCTTT CASSSPGQGMIEAFF
NA TRBJ2-2 TRBV18 NA TGTGCCAGCTCACCTGGGCAGGACAGTAGTGAGCTGTTTTTT CASSPGQDSSELFF
NA TRBJ2-2 TRBV9 TRBD1 TGTGCCAGCCAAGAGGACAGGGGAGGCACCGGGGAGCTGTTTTTT CASQEDRGGTGELFF
NA TRBJ1-1 TRBV6-1 NA TGTGCCAGCAGTGGCCTCTTATCCTCAACCCGGAGAAAGAACACTGAAGCTTTCTTT CASSGLLSSTRRKNTEAFF
NA TRBJ1-4 TRBV2 TRBD1 TGTGCCAGCGGGGGGACAGGGTCCGAAAAACTGTTTTTT CASGGTGSEKLFF
NA TRBJ1-4 TRBV7-2 NA TGTGCCAGCAGAGCGGGGGCAAGCTTCGAAAAACTGTTTTTT CASRAGASFEKLFF
NA TRBJ1-2 TRBV30 NA TGTGCCTGGACCCCCAACCAGTTTAACTATGGCTACACCTTC CAWTPNQFNYGYTF
NA TRBJ2-6 TRBV14 NA TGTGCCAGCAGCCAGGGGGGTCCCCCAAGCTCTGGGGCCAACGTCCTGACTTTC CASSQGGPPSSGANVLTF
NA TRBJ2-1 TRBV10-3 TRBD2 TGTGCCATCAGTGATGGCAGCGGGGAATCCTACAATGAGCAGTTCTTC CAISDGSGESYNEQFF
NA TRBJ2-1 TRBV7-2 NA TGTGCCAGCAGCCTATCAGGGGAATCCCACAATGAGCAGTTCTTC CASSLSGESHNEQFF
NA TRBJ2-3 TRBV7-8 TRBD2 TGTGCCAGCAGCTTAGAAGGGGTACTAGCGACCAGCACAGATACGCAGTATTTT CASSLEGVLATSTDTQYF